A single sample is the source of the 10 T cell receptor beta chains below, sequenced in a study of blood T cell repertoires in COVID-19. Method: immunoSEQ multiplex PCR; TCRdb's copy keeps in-frame clones and lacks some. The sample holds over 300,000 clones, around 90% seen once. Source material: peripheral blood. All receptors come from a man between 18 and 35 years old with active or convalescent COVID-19.

V gene TRBV19 combines with J gene TRBJ1-6; D is unclear. This CDR3 is 17 amino acids long. V shed 5 bases and J shed 3 bases, with 17 bases lying between them. Per germline, CDR1 LNHDA and CDR2 SQIVND (reference sequence). The CDR3 bases are TGTGCCAGTAGTGCCAGTACCGGGATCATCTATAATTCACCCCTCCACTTT. It translates to CASSASTGIIYNSPLHF.

The chain carries TRBV7-2 and TRBJ1-2, with 9 bases identical to TRBD1. The germline CDR1 and CDR2 sequences are SGHTA and FQGNSA. J was trimmed by 6 bases and V by 5 bases; bases with no gene match: 10. There are 15 residues in the CDR3. The CDR3 loop reads CASSNRGRGGNGYTF. The CDR3 DNA sequence: TGTGCCAGCAGCAACAGGGGGCGCGGGGGAAATGGCTACACCTTC. The complete variable domain, with remaining parts taken from reference TRBV7-2 and TRBJ1-2, reads GAGVSQSPSNKVTEKGKDVELRCDPISGHTALYWYRQSLGQGLEFLIYFQGNSAPDKSGLPSDRFSAERTGGSVSTLTIQRTQQEDSAVYLCASSNRGRGGNGYTFGSGTRLTVV.

The chain has TRBV5-6 and TRBJ1-3; the D is unclear. V dropped 1 base and J dropped 0 bases, with 14 bases sitting between them. The CDR3 extends over 17 amino acids. Germline CDR1 is SGHDT and CDR2 is YYEEEE. The DNA of the CDR3 is TGTGCCAGCAGCTTGCTTCAGGCAGAACTCTCTGGAAACACCATATATTTT. It yields the protein CASSLLQAELSGNTIYF.

This chain uses TRBV19 with TRBJ1-2; 7 nucleotides align to TRBD1. The V segment lost 10 bases and the J segment 1 base; nucleotides outside the gene matches: 9. CDR1 and CDR2 from the germline V gene are LNHDA and SQIVND (reference sequence). The CDR3 has 14 amino acids. The CDR3: CATWDSQVNYGYTF. The DNA for the CDR3 is TGTGCCACCTGGGACAGCCAAGTTAACTATGGCTACACCTTC.

This chain connects TRBV28 to TRBJ1-6; 10 bases fit TRBD1. CDR1 MDHEN and CDR2 SYDVKM come from the germline V gene. The ends lost 5 bases at V and 10 bases at J; junction bases unmatched: 8. The CDR3 has 15 residues. The CDR3 bases are TGTGCCAGCAGTCCGGACAGGGGGGATTGGTCACCCCTCCACTTT. Protein product: CASSPDRGDWSPLHF.

The chain links TRBV18 to TRBJ1-5, with 9 bases lining up with TRBD1. J gave up 7 bases and V 4 bases, and 8 bases lay outside the gene matches. The CDR3 has 15 residues. Germline V gives CDR1 KGHSH, CDR2 LQKENI. The CDR3 DNA sequence: TGTGCCAGCTCACGGGGACAGGGAATTGAACAGCCCCAGCATTTT. As protein: CASSRGQGIEQPQHF.

The chain carries TRBV9 and TRBJ1-1; 8 bases map to TRBD1. The CDR3 is 16 amino acids. Trimming took 4 bases from V and 6 from J; bases not matched to a gene: 14. Germline assignment: CDR1 SGDLS and CDR2 YYNGEE. The CDR3 sequence: CASSPWTGKDKAEAFF. The CDR3 DNA reads TGTGCCAGCAGCCCATGGACAGGGAAAGATAAGGCTGAAGCTTTCTTT.

V and J are TRBV4-2 and TRBJ1-6; a possible D gene is TRBD1 (5 bases). V was shortened by 1 base and J by 6 bases, with 10 bases between the two germline ends. Germline CDR1 is LGHNA and CDR2 is YNFKEQ. The CDR3 consists of 15 residues. Written as DNA, the CDR3 is TGTGCCAGCAGCCAAGGGGGCGAATCTAATTCACCCCTCCACTTT. Protein: CASSQGGESNSPLHF.

The chain joins TRBV3-1 (or the pseudogene TRBV3-2) to TRBJ1-1; D ambiguous. There are 13 residues in the CDR3. Per the germline V gene, CDR1 is LGHDT and CDR2 is YNNKEL (reference sequence). V shed 3 bases and J shed 3 bases, with 8 bases lying between them. The CDR3 bases are TGTGCCAGCAGCCACAGGATTCACACTGAAGCTTTCTTT. This translates into CASSHRIHTEAFF.

This chain links TRBV10-3 with TRBJ1-5, with D unclear. The CDR3 has 14 amino acids. Trimming removed 3 bases from V and 7 bases from J, with 13 bases in between. CDR1 is ENHRY and CDR2 is SYGVKD in the germline V gene. Here the CDR3 reads CAISDGGYRQPQHF. CDR3 in DNA: TGTGCCATCAGTGATGGAGGGTATCGACAGCCCCAGCATTTT.